This T cell receptor (beta chain) was captured by sequencing in a study of cytomegalovirus exposure and HLA in healthy donors. General study points: The study labeled around 160 TCR beta chains cytomegalovirus-associated. Reported results showed that the classifier diagnosed cytomegalovirus status with high specificity and sensitivity. First-cohort TCR clusters tended to co-occur in the approximately 130 validation repertoires, a later analysis found.

Note on this clone: Its antigen is not identified.

Profiled with immunoSEQ multiplex PCR; TCRdb holds only in-frame clones, not every one. The sample includes 55,000 to 75,000 clones, 80% to 95% of them seen just once. The donors were part of the validation cohort, which consisted of under 150 subjects and was separate from the first cohort of about 720 subjects. The sample taken for sequencing was PBMCs. This TCR was sampled from a man aged 18 to 30 in good health and CMV-seropositive.

CDR3 in amino acids: CASSLEGAGTYEQYF. The DNA for the CDR3 is TGTGCCAGCAGCTTAGAAGGGGCAGGGACCTACGAGCAGTACTTC. The V call is TRBV11-2, the J call TRBJ2-7; TRBD1 is a possible D gene (5 bases). Germline V lookup: CDR1 SGHAT, CDR2 FQNNGV. V lost 0 bases and J 2 bases, leaving 11 bases between the germline ends. CDR3 length: 15 residues.